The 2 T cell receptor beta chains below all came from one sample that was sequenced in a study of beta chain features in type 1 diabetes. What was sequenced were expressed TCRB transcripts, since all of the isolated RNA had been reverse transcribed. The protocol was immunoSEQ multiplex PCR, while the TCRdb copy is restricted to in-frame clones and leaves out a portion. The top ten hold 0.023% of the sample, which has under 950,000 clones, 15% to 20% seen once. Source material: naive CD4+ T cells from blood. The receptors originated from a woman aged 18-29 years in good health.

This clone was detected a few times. The CDR3 DNA follows: TGTGCCAGCACCACCGGGACTAGCGGGATTCGGGGTTCGTACTTC. This encodes CASTTGTSGIRGSYF. The chain uses TRBV28 and TRBJ2-5; TRBD2 aligns across 13 bases. V trimming: 7 bases; J trimming: 13 bases; junction bases outside the gene matches: 15. Germline V lookup: CDR1 MDHEN, CDR2 SYDVKM. The CDR3 is made up of 15 amino acids.

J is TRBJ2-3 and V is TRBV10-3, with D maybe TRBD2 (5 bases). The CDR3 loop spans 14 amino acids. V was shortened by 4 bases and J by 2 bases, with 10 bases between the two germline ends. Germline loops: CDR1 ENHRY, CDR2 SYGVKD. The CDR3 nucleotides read TGTGCCATCAGTGTGGCGGGCTCCACAGATACGCAGTATTTT. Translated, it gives CAISVAGSTDTQYF.